This TCR beta chain was captured in a study of cytomegalovirus exposure and HLA in healthy donors. Looking at the study overall: Among the approximately 400 genotyped donors, just over 80% were placed in the Caucasian-associated ancestry cluster. Study conclusions and caveats: For cytomegalovirus status, the classifier reportedly gave diagnoses with high specificity and sensitivity. Among donors in an Asian-associated ancestry cluster, a later analysis reportedly found fewer N-insertions than the approximately 700-donor mean. Later analysis suggested links between common viral pathogens and several top significant clusters.

Turning to this clone: Its antigen is unidentified.

CDR1 and CDR2 from the germline V gene are MNHEY and SMNVEV (reference sequence). The CDR3 spans 13 residues. It was with 60 Vbeta and 13 Jbeta primers that the PCR ran. Profiled with immunoSEQ multiplex PCR; TCRdb holds only in-frame clones, not every one. The data show under 200,000 clones, 79% seen once. The clonotype was recovered from a woman in her thirties or forties in good health and CMV-seronegative. The source material was PBMCs. The genes are TRBV27 and TRBJ2-3; D is possibly TRBD2 (6 bases). As DNA, the CDR3 is TGTCCCCCTCGGGGAGGAGGCCCAGATACGCAGTATTTT. Translated, it gives CPPRGGGPDTQYF.